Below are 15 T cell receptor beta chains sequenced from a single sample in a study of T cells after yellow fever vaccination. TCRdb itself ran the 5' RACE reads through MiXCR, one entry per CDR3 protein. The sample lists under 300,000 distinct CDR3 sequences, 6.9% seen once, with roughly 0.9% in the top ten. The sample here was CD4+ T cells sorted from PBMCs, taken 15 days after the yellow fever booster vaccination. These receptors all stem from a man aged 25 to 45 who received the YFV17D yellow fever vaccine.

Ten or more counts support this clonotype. The CDR3 loop is CASSPNRNTIYF. In DNA form, the CDR3 reads TGTGCCAGCAGTCCTAACCGAAACACCATATATTTT. The V gene is TRBV7-8, the J gene TRBJ1-3; D not resolved. V lost 6 bases and J lost 5, with 8 bases in between. From germline, CDR1 is SGHVS and CDR2 FQNEAQ. This CDR3 comprises 12 residues. The variable domain in full, completed from reference TRBV7-8 and TRBJ1-3, reads GAGVSQSPRYKVAKRGQDVALRCDPISGHVSLFWYQQALGQGPEFLTYFQNEAQLDKSGLPSDRFFAERPEGSVSTLKIQRTQQEDSAVYLCASSPNRNTIYFGEGSWLTVV.

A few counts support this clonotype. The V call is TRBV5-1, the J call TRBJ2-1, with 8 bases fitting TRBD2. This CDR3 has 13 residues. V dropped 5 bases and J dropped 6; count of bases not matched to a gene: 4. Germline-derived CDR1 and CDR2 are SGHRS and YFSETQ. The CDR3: CASRSGSPNEQFF. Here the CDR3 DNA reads TGCGCCAGCAGAAGCGGGAGTCCCAATGAGCAGTTCTTC.

CDR3 nucleotides: TGTGCCAGCAGCTCCAGGGGGCGCTCAGCAGATACGCAGTATTTT. The encoded protein is CASSSRGRSADTQYF. The V and J genes are TRBV11-2 and TRBJ2-3, with 8 bases that match TRBD1. This CDR3 comprises 15 residues. With V trimmed by 4 bases and J by 4 bases, 7 bases remained unmatched. CDR1 and CDR2 from the germline V gene are SGHAT and FQNNGV.

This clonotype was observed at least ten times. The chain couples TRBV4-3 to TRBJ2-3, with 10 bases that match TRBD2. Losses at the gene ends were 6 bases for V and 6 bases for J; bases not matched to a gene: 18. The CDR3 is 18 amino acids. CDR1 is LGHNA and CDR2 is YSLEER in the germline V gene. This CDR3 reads CASSPRLAGVVGRDTQYF. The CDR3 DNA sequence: TGCGCCAGCAGTCCAAGGCTAGCGGGAGTCGTTGGCAGGGATACGCAGTATTTT.

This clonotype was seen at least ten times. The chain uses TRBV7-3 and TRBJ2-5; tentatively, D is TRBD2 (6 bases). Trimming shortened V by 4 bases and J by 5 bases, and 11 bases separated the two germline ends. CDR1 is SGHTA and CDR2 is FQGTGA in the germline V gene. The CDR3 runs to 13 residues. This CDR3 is CASSWRDSETQYF. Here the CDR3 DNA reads TGTGCCAGCAGCTGGAGGGACTCCGAGACCCAGTACTTC.

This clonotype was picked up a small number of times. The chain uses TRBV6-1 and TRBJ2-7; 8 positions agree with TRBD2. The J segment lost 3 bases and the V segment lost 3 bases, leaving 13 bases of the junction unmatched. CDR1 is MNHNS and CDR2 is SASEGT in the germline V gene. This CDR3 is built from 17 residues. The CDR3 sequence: CASSDWTSRGVGYEQYF. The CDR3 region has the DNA TGTGCCAGCAGTGACTGGACTAGCCGGGGAGTAGGCTACGAGCAGTACTTC.

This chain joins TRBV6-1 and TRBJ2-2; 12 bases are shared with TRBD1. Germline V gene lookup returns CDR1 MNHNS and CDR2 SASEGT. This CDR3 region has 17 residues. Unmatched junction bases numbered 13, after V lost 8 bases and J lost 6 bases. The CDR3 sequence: CASALQTGQGAAGELFF. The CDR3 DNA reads TGTGCCAGCGCATTACAAACGGGACAGGGGGCCGCCGGGGAGCTGTTTTTT.

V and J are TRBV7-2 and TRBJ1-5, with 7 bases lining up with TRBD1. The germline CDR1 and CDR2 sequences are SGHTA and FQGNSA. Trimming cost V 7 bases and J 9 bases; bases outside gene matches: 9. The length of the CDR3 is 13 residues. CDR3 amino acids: CASTLTGSGPQHF. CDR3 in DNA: TGTGCCAGCACCCTGACAGGGTCGGGGCCCCAGCATTTT.

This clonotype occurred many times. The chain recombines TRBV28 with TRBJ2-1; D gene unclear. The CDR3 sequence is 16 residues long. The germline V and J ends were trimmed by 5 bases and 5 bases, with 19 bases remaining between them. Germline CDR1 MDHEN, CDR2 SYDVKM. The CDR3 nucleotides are TGTGCCAGCAGTCCTTCTGGGAACCCGGCGCACAATGAGCAGTTCTTC. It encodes CASSPSGNPAHNEQFF.

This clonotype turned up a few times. The DNA of the CDR3 is TGTGCCAGCAGTTTAGCCCGACTAGCCTACAATGAGCAGTTCTTC. Amino acid sequence: CASSLARLAYNEQFF. This chain connects TRBV12-3 or TRBV12-4 to TRBJ2-1; possibly TRBD2 for D (6 bases). The V gene lost 0 bases and the J gene lost 2 bases, with 8 bases spanning the gap. The CDR3 loop spans 15 amino acids.

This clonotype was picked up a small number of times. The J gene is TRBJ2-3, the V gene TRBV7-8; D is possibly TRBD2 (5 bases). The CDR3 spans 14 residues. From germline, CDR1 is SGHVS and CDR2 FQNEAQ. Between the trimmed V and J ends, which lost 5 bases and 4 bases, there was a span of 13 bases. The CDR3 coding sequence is TGTGCCAGCAGCCCATTCGGAGGCTCAGATACGCAGTATTTT. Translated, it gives CASSPFGGSDTQYF. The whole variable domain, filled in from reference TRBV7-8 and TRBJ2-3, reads GAGVSQSPRYKVAKRGQDVALRCDPISGHVSLFWYQQALGQGPEFLTYFQNEAQLDKSGLPSDRFFAERPEGSVSTLKIQRTQQEDSAVYLCASSPFGGSDTQYFGPGTRLTVL.

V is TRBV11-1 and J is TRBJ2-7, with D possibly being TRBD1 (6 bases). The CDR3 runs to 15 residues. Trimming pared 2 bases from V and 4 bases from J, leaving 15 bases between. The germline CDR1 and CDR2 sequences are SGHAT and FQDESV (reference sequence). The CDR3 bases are TGTGCCAGCAGCTTAACGTGGGACAACCGGTACGAGCAGTACTTC. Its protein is CASSLTWDNRYEQYF.

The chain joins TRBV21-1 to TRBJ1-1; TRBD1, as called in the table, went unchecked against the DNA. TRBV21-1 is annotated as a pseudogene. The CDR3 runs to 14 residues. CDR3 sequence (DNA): TGTGCCAGCAGCAAACCAGGGGCGAACACTGAAGCTTTCTTT. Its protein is CASSKPGANTEAFF.

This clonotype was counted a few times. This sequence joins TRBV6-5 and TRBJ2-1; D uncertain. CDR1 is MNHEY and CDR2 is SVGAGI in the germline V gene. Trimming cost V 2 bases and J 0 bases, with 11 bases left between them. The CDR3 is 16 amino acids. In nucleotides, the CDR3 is TGTGCCAGCAGTTACGCTACAGCGAGCTCCTACAATGAGCAGTTCTTC. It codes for CASSYATASSYNEQFF.

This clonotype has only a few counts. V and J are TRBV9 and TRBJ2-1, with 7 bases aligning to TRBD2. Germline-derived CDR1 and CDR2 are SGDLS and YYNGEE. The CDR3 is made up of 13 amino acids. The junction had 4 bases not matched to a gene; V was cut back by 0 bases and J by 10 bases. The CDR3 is CASSVAVREEQFF. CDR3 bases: TGTGCCAGCAGCGTAGCTGTGCGGGAGGAGCAGTTCTTC.